The present T cell receptor beta chain was sequenced within a study of neurological immune-mediated disorders. In its sample, this clonotype was seen many times. Healthy control samples came from blood bank volunteers in Maryland, USA. For the sorted libraries, over 900,000 CD4+ or CD8+ T cells were used. With V trimmed by 5 bases and J by 7 bases, 9 bases remained unmatched. Germline CDR1 reads DFQATT; CDR2 reads SNEGSKA (reference sequence). The CDR3 has 16 residues. Template-switch 5'RACE cDNA synthesis added a 10-nucleotide unique molecular identifier. One entry per CDR3 protein results from TCRdb running MiXCR on the 5' RACE reads. This sample has roughly 32,000 distinct CDR3 sequences, with approximately 5% found just once.

The sequenced sample consisted of CD4+ T cells from blood. This receptor was taken from a woman in her fifties or sixties in good health. The V gene is TRBV20-1, the J gene TRBJ2-4, with 15 bases fitting TRBD2. CDR3 DNA: TGCAGTGCTGCTACCGGGACTAGCGGGAGGTTGAACATTCAGTACTTC. It translates to CSAATGTSGRLNIQYF.